This TCR beta chain was sequenced during a study of shared clonotypes between healthy human individuals. Study results and limitations: Across subsets, estimated richness was generally greater for naive than for memory populations.

Terminally differentiated effector memory CD45RA+ cells were excluded by CCR7 positive selection of CD45RO-negative cells. Per germline, CDR1 MDHEN and CDR2 SYDVKM. The V and J ends lost 0 bases and 8 bases respectively, with 19 bases between them. The CDR3 is 16 residues long. On this clone itself: No antigen is known for it.

The authors ran the assay at deep level. Sequenced by immunoSEQ multiplex PCR; TCRdb stores in-frame clones only, minus some. The sample lists about 2.1 million clones; just under 95% were seen once. The V and J genes are TRBV28 and TRBJ2-5; weak D call: TRBD1 (6 bases). This receptor was obtained from a man younger than 30 in good health. Some clones in this sample may be carry-over from other donors' samples. Material for sequencing was naive CD8+ T cells from PBMCs. Written as DNA, the CDR3 is TGTGCCAGCAGTTTATGGGACAGTGAGTCCCCAGAAACCCAGTACTTC. It specifies CASSLWDSESPETQYF.